The 10 T cell receptor beta chains in this list originate from one sample, sequenced in a study of blood T cell repertoires in COVID-19. This table comes from immunoSEQ multiplex PCR, and its TCRdb copy is limited to in-frame clones, with some not included. The sample includes roughly 80,000 clones, 85% of them seen just once. The sample comprised peripheral blood. These receptors originate from a woman aged 65 to 85 with acute or convalescent COVID-19.

The chain uses TRBV28 and TRBJ2-6, with 7 bases that match TRBD1. The CDR3 is 18 residues long. V gave up 0 bases and J gave up 0 bases; unmatched junction bases: 5. Germline V lookup: CDR1 MDHEN, CDR2 SYDVKM. CDR3 in DNA: TGTGCCAGCAGTTTATGGAGGACAGGTCTCTCTGGGGCCAACGTCCTGACTTTC. Protein: CASSLWRTGLSGANVLTF.

Notes on this clone: Other nucleotide sequences in the sample specify the same CDR3. The J gene is TRBJ1-2, the V gene TRBV6-5; 7 nucleotides agree with TRBD1. Per germline, CDR1 MNHEY and CDR2 SVGAGI. The ends lost 8 bases at V and 5 bases at J; junction bases unmatched: 5. This CDR3 has 12 amino acids. CDR3 residues: CASGDSFYGYTF. Here the CDR3 DNA reads TGTGCCAGCGGGGACAGCTTTTATGGCTACACCTTC.

This chain links TRBV10-1 with TRBJ2-7; TRBD2 agrees at 8 bases. The germline V gene encodes CDR1 WNHNN and CDR2 SYGVQD (reference sequence). The CDR3 has 15 residues. Germline trimming cut 10 bases from V and 4 bases from J; bases unmatched to any gene: 15. In DNA, the CDR3 is TGCGCCAATACTATTAGCGGGGCAGAGGGGTACGAGCAGTACGTC. Its protein is CANTISGAEGYEQYV.

This chain joins TRBV29-1 and TRBJ1-6; D unresolved. Germline V CDR1 and CDR2: SQVTM, ANQGSEA. Trimming removed 1 base from V and 0 bases from J, with 4 bases in between. The CDR3 length is 14 residues. CDR3 bases: TGCAGCGTTGAAGTCAGCTCCTATAATTCACCCCTCCACTTT. Protein sequence: CSVEVSSYNSPLHF.

CDR3 in amino acids: CASSFGLAEETQYF. The CDR3 DNA follows: TGTGCCAGCAGCTTTGGCCTAGCGGAGGAGACCCAGTACTTC. The chain recombines TRBV5-4 with TRBJ2-5; 7 nucleotides align to TRBD2. Germline V gene sequence: CDR1 SGHNT, CDR2 YYREEE (reference sequence). The CDR3 has 14 amino acids. With V trimmed by 2 bases and J by 5 bases, 6 bases remained unmatched.

The V and J genes are TRBV14 and TRBJ2-3, with 10 bases lining up with TRBD2. CDR3 length: 17 amino acids. In germline, CDR1 is SGHDN, CDR2 FVKESK. The junction had 3 bases not matched to a gene; V was cut back by 0 bases and J by 0 bases. This CDR3 reads CASSQDLAGASTDTQYF. The CDR3 DNA reads as TGTGCCAGCAGCCAAGACCTAGCGGGGGCTAGCACAGATACGCAGTATTTT.

The chain is built from TRBV6-2 or TRBV6-3 and TRBJ2-7, with unresolved D. Looked up from germline, CDR1 is MNHEY and CDR2 is SVGEGT. The CDR3 sequence is 15 residues long. V was pared by 0 bases and J by 6 bases, with 15 bases between. The CDR3 spells CASSYSVLSLSEQYV. CDR3 DNA: TGTGCCAGCAGTTACTCCGTCCTATCCCTCTCCGAGCAGTACGTC.

Only one count was recorded for this clone. This sequence joins TRBV19 and TRBJ1-1, with 9 bases aligning to TRBD1. The CDR3 runs 14 residues. The junction had 8 bases not matched to a gene; V was cut back by 5 bases and J by 7 bases. Germline values: CDR1 LNHDA, CDR2 SQIVND (reference sequence). CDR3 loop: CASSSGQGLGEAFF. The CDR3 DNA follows: TGTGCCAGTAGTTCTGGACAGGGGTTAGGTGAAGCTTTCTTT.

This chain links TRBV19 with TRBJ1-4; TRBD1 matches 8 bases. This CDR3 region has 12 residues. The J segment lost 8 bases and the V segment lost 6 bases, leaving 2 bases of the junction unmatched. Germline-derived CDR1 and CDR2 are LNHDA and SQIVND (reference sequence). The CDR3 DNA sequence: TGTGCCAGTAGAGGGGACAGGGAAAAACTGTTTTTT. Its translation: CASRGDREKLFF.

This clone was observed a single time. The CDR3 loop reads CASSLGGRGGSDTQYF. Here the CDR3 DNA reads TGTGCCAGCAGCTTAGGTGGCAGGGGCGGATCGGATACGCAGTATTTT. The rearrangement uses TRBV11-3 and TRBJ2-3, with D possibly being TRBD1 (6 bases). The germline gives CDR1 SGHNT, CDR2 YENEEA. The V gene lost 1 base and the J gene lost 6 bases, with 17 bases spanning the gap. CDR3 length: 16 amino acids.